The rows below give T cell receptor beta chains drawn from one sample of a study of blood T cell repertoires in COVID-19. Profiled with immunoSEQ multiplex PCR; TCRdb holds only in-frame clones, not every one. The sample records 200,000 to 300,000 clones, 75% to 85% being singletons. Material for sequencing was peripheral blood. The receptors stem from a human donor in a cohort sampled during active COVID-19. The CDR3 runs from the conserved cysteine through the conserved F or W. A D gene is named only where the DNA matches it firmly. Clone size is stated in some rows and not others, as once, few, many or a class when expanded.

TGTGCCAGCAACGCGCCGGGACTAGCGGTCAATGAGCAGTTCTTC CASNAPGLAVNEQFF TRBJ2-1 TRBD2 few TRBV27
TGTGCCAGCAGTGAGACAGTAATCACCTACGAGCAGTACTTC CASSETVITYEQYF TRBJ2-7 NA NA TRBV2
TGCGCCAGCAGCCTCCCAGGTTCAGGTTCAAATGAAAAACTGTTTTTT CASSLPGSGSNEKLFF TRBJ1-4 NA once TRBV5-1
TGTGCCAGCAGTTACTCCGTAGGGGGCTATGGCTACACCTTC CASSYSVGGYGYTF TRBJ1-2 NA NA TRBV6-6
TGTGCTAGTGGTTTGATGGAGCTGACCTACGAGCAGTACTTC CASGLMELTYEQYF TRBJ2-7 NA NA TRBV12-5
TGTGCCAGCAGTTTATTGGCCCTTCGGCAGGGCAGTAGTACGCAGTATTTT CASSLLALRQGSSTQYF TRBJ2-3 NA NA TRBV28
TGCAGCGTCGTAAGAGGACAGGGGAATTCCGGGACCCAGTACTTC CSVVRGQGNSGTQYF TRBJ2-5 TRBD1 NA TRBV29-1
TGTGCCACCAGCAGGGGCCTGGGGGGGTCTAAGGAGCCCCAGCATTTT CATSRGLGGSKEPQHF TRBJ1-5 NA NA TRBV15
TGTGCCAGCAGCCAAGGATTGGACAGAGAGCAGTTCTTC CASSQGLDREQFF TRBJ2-1 NA NA TRBV14
TGTGCCAGCAGTGAAGCCTCCGTTTATGGCTACACCTTC CASSEASVYGYTF TRBJ1-2 NA once TRBV6-1
TGTGCCAGCAGCCGACCGGGGAGGGTTGGCGAAAAACTGTTTTTT CASSRPGRVGEKLFF TRBJ1-4 NA NA TRBV3-1/TRBV3-2
TGCGCCAGCAGCTTTGACAGGGGTGAAAAACTGTTTTTT CASSFDRGEKLFF TRBJ1-4 TRBD1 NA TRBV5-1
TGTGCCAGCAGCGATGGGACAGGGAATGAAAAACTGTTTTTT CASSDGTGNEKLFF TRBJ1-4 TRBD1 NA TRBV5-8
TGTGCCAGCAGTCCGGGACAGGGTGTAGAAGAAGCTTTCTTT CASSPGQGVEEAFF TRBJ1-1 TRBD1 NA TRBV28
TGTGCCGGCAGCCCGACAGGGACTAGCACAGATACGCAGTATTTT CAGSPTGTSTDTQYF TRBJ2-3 NA NA TRBV3-1/TRBV3-2
TGTGCCAGCAGCTTGTTGGGCGGGGGGCCCCTTTCGGGGGAGCAGTTCTTC CASSLLGGGPLSGEQFF TRBJ2-1 TRBD2 few TRBV5-4
TGTGCCTGGACTCGGGGGGCCGGGGAGACCCAGTACTTC CAWTRGAGETQYF TRBJ2-5 NA NA TRBV30
TGTGCCATCAGTGAGAGGCAGGGGGCGACCTACGAGCAGTACTTC CAISERQGATYEQYF TRBJ2-7 TRBD1 NA TRBV10-3
TGTGCCACCAGCAGAGGGGGACAGAGTAATGAAAAACTGTTTTTT CATSRGGQSNEKLFF TRBJ1-4 TRBD1 NA TRBV15